One and the same sample provided the 14 T cell receptor beta chains below, sequenced in a study of blood T cell repertoires in COVID-19. Repertoires were generated with immunoSEQ multiplex PCR, while TCRdb's copy carries only in-frame clones and drops some. The sample lists roughly 400,000 clones, 80% to 90% occurring once. Sequencing was carried out using peripheral blood. These receptors were obtained from a woman aged 55 to 70 with COVID-19, enrolled during active disease.

This clone was seen once. In nucleotides, the CDR3 is TGTGCCAGCTCAGCTACAGGGTTCTTGGAGACCCAGTACTTC. It encodes CASSATGFLETQYF. This chain uses TRBV18 with TRBJ2-5; D is possibly TRBD1 (6 bases). The length of the CDR3 is 14 residues. Germline V gene lookup returns CDR1 KGHSH and CDR2 LQKENI. The V end was cut by 5 bases, the J end by 5 bases, with 15 bases between.

The chain is built from TRBV18 and TRBJ1-4, with TRBD1 identical over 8 bases. The CDR3 length is 16 residues. Looked up from germline, CDR1 is KGHSH and CDR2 is LQKENI. V gave up 3 bases and J gave up 3 bases; unmatched junction bases: 6. The CDR3 region is CASSPLGQGANEKLFF. The DNA of the CDR3 is TGTGCCAGCTCACCTCTTGGACAGGGAGCTAATGAAAAACTGTTTTTT.

The chain uses TRBV6-5 and TRBJ2-1; D is possibly TRBD1 (6 bases). Deletions cut 4 bases from V and 8 bases from J, with 15 bases between. Looked up from germline, CDR1 is MNHEY and CDR2 is SVGAGI. The CDR3 runs 14 residues. DNA of the CDR3: TGTGCCAGCAGTTCATGGGGGCCGGGCGATGAGCAGTTCTTC. This gives the protein CASSSWGPGDEQFF.

The count of this clone is one. The chain joins TRBV7-3 to TRBJ2-2, with D hard to call. In germline, CDR1 is SGHTA, CDR2 FQGTGA. Trimming left V 0 bases short and J 0 bases short, with 8 bases between. The CDR3 has 16 residues. This CDR3 is CASSLTWSANTGELFF. The CDR3 DNA follows: TGTGCCAGCAGCTTAACGTGGTCAGCGAACACCGGGGAGCTGTTTTTT.

The chain recombines TRBV19 with TRBJ1-6; D is perhaps TRBD1 (5 bases). In germline, CDR1 is LNHDA, CDR2 SQIVND (reference sequence). With 10 bases removed from V and 9 bases from J, the gap between germline ends came to 16 bases. The CDR3 totals 13 residues. This CDR3 is CATTQGFGSPLHF. The CDR3 DNA reads as TGTGCCACCACCCAGGGTTTCGGTTCACCCCTCCACTTT.

The J gene is TRBJ1-2, the V gene TRBV6-1; D gene unclear. Looked up from germline, CDR1 is MNHNS and CDR2 is SASEGT. The CDR3 contains 16 residues. Trimming left V 1 base short and J 5 bases short, with 17 bases between. The CDR3 protein is CASSEVGVSVPYGYTF. The CDR3 region has the DNA TGTGCCAGCAGTGAAGTCGGGGTGTCGGTCCCATATGGCTACACCTTC.

About this clone itself: Within the sample, other DNA sequences also encode this same CDR3. The chain links TRBV7-6 to TRBJ2-5; 13 bases match TRBD2. The germline CDR1 and CDR2 sequences are SGHVS and FNYEAQ. This CDR3 has 16 amino acids. J lost 1 base, V lost 1 base, and 0 bases had no gene match. The CDR3: CASSLGLAGGQETQYF. In DNA, the CDR3 is TGTGCCAGCAGCTTAGGACTAGCGGGGGGCCAAGAGACCCAGTACTTC.

The rearrangement uses TRBV30 and TRBJ1-6; TRBD1 agrees at 7 bases. V was clipped by 0 bases and J by 6 bases; unmatched bases: 5. Germline lookup yields CDR1 GTSNPN and CDR2 SVGIG (reference sequence). The CDR3 extends over 15 amino acids. The DNA of the CDR3 is TGTGCCTGGAGTGTACCGACAGGGCTTAATTCACCCCTCCACTTT. Translated: CAWSVPTGLNSPLHF.

This chain uses TRBV7-9 with TRBJ2-7, with D possibly being TRBD2 (6 bases). In germline, CDR1 is SEHNR, CDR2 FQNEAQ (reference sequence). This CDR3 has 16 amino acids. V lost 3 bases and J 2 bases, leaving 17 bases between the germline ends. CDR3 protein: CASSLSGTHSPYEQYF. In DNA, the CDR3 is TGTGCCAGCAGCTTGTCCGGGACTCACAGTCCCTACGAGCAGTACTTC.

The chain couples TRBV5-1 to TRBJ1-1; D unresolved. The CDR3 runs to 14 residues. Germline loops: CDR1 SGHRS, CDR2 YFSETQ. The V gene lost 0 bases and the J gene lost 2 bases, with 8 bases spanning the gap. The CDR3 coding sequence is TGCGCCAGCAGCTTGGCCACAAGTAACACTGAAGCTTTCTTT. It specifies CASSLATSNTEAFF.

The rearrangement uses TRBV28 and TRBJ1-6; 11 bases line up with TRBD1. This CDR3 spans 13 amino acids. CDR1 and CDR2 from the germline V gene are MDHEN and SYDVKM. Losses at the gene ends were 10 bases for V and 10 bases for J; bases not matched to a gene: 6. CDR3: CATARDRGSPLHF. CDR3 sequence (DNA): TGTGCCACCGCTCGGGACAGGGGGTCACCCCTCCACTTT.

The rearrangement uses TRBV3-1 (or the pseudogene TRBV3-2) and TRBJ2-5; the D gene is possibly TRBD1 (5 bases). Trimming stripped 5 bases from V and 5 bases from J, with 15 bases between. CDR3 length: 14 residues. The germline gives CDR1 LGHDT, CDR2 YNNKEL (reference sequence). The CDR3 reads CASSDTGSGETQYF. The CDR3 bases are TGTGCCAGCAGCGATACAGGCTCTGGGGAGACCCAGTACTTC.

This clone was counted a few times. This chain joins TRBV5-1 and TRBJ1-6, with TRBD1 matching 9 bases. The CDR3 runs 15 residues. V was clipped by 2 bases and J by 7 bases; unmatched bases: 4. CDR1 and CDR2 (germline): SGHRS, YFSETQ. CDR3 amino acids: CASSLDRGRNSPLHF. The DNA of the CDR3 is TGCGCCAGCAGCTTAGACAGGGGGAGGAATTCACCCCTCCACTTT.

The chain employs TRBV7-9 and TRBJ1-1; D is unresolved. Trimming stripped 1 base from V and 8 bases from J, with 11 bases between. CDR3 size: 13 residues. From germline, CDR1 is SEHNR and CDR2 FQNEAQ (reference sequence). CDR3 nucleotide sequence: TGTGCCAGCAGCTTAGTCGGGGTGGGGGAAGCTTTCTTT. Its translation is CASSLVGVGEAFF.